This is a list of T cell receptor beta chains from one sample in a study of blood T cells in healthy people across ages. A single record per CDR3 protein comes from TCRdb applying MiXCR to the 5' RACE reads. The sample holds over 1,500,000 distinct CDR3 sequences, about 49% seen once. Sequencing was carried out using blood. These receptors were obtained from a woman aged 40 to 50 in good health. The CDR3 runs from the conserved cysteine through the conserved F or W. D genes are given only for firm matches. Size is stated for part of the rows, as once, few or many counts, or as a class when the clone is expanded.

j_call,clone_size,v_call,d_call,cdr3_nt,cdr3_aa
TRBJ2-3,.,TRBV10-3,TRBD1,TGTGCCATCAGCGAGGGACAGGGATACACAGATACGCAGTATTTT,CAISEGQGYTDTQYF
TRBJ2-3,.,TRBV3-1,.,TGTGCCAGCAGCCAAGTAGAGGGAACCTACACAGATACGCAGTATTTT,CASSQVEGTYTDTQYF
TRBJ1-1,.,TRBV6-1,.,TGTGCCAGCAGGGATAATACCAGGAACACTGAAGCTTTCTTT,CASRDNTRNTEAFF
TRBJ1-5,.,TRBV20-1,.,TGCAGTGCTAGTTTTTCGGTTCGCGGCAATCAGCCCCAGCATTTT,CSASFSVRGNQPQHF
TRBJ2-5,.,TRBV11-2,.,TGTGCCAGCAGCTTAGGCGCGTCAGGGGTAGGGCAGTACTTC,CASSLGASGVGQYF
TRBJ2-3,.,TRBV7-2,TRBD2,TGTGCCAGCAGCCCCACTAGCGGGGGGGACCCAGATACGCGGTATTTT,CASSPTSGGDPDTRYF
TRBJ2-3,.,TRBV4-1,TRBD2,TGCGCCAGCAGCCAAGTTAGGGACTATTCTAATACGCAGTATTTT,CASSQVRDYSNTQYF
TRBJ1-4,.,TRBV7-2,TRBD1,TGTGCCAGCAGCTTCAGGGGGCCTAATGAAAAACTGTTTTTT,CASSFRGPNEKLFF
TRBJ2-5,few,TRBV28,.,TGTGCCAGCAGTTTAGCGGGCTCTTCCGGTGAGACCCAGTACTTC,CASSLAGSSGETQYF
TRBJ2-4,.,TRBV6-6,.,TGTGCCAGCAGTTTGGGGCAGGGCTCTTCTCAGTACTTC,CASSLGQGSSQYF
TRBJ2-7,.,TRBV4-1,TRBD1,TGCGCCAGCAGCCAGACCTGGGGACAGGAGGGTGAATACGAGCAGTACTTC,CASSQTWGQEGEYEQYF
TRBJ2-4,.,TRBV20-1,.,TGCAGTGCTATGAGGCAGGGGAGGGTCTTGCAAAACATTCAGTACTTC,CSAMRQGRVLQNIQYF
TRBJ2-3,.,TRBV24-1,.,TGTGCCACCAGTGAGTGGGGGGATACGCAGTATTTT,CATSEWGDTQYF
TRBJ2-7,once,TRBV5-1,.,TGCGCCAGCAGCGGCGGTGAGGCAGTACAGTACGAGCAGTACTTC,CASSGGEAVQYEQYF
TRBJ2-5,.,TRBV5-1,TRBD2,TGCGCCAGCAGCATCCGCGGGGGGCCCCAAGAGACCCAGTACTTC,CASSIRGGPQETQYF
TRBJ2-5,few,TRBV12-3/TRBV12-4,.,TGTGCCAGCAGTTGGTTTCAAGAGACCCAGTACTTC,CASSWFQETQYF
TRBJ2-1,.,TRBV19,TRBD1,TGTGCCAGTAGGGACAGGGGGGGAGGCAATGAGCAGTTCTTC,CASRDRGGGNEQFF
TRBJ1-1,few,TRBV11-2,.,TGTGCCAGCAGCTGGGGCCCACCGAACACTGAAGCTTTCTTT,CASSWGPPNTEAFF
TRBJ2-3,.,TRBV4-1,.,TGCGCCAGCAGCCAAGATCCTACAGGGGGGGAAATAGGGGTAGGCACAGATACGCAGTATTTT,CASSQDPTGGEIGVGTDTQYF
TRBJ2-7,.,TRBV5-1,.,TGCGCCAGCAGCTTAAGCGGCCGCATTGCCTACGAGCAGTACTTC,CASSLSGRIAYEQYF
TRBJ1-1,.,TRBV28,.,TGTGCCAGCAGTTTGACGGCGTCAGTTCGAGAGATTGGAGCTTTCTTT,CASSLTASVREIGAFF
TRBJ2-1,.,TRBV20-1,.,TGCAGTGCTAGACCAGGAGGTACTGACAATGAGCAGTTCTTC,CSARPGGTDNEQFF
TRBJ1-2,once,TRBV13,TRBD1,TGTGCCAGCAGCTCACCCCCCGGGACAGGGAACTATGGCTACACCTTC,CASSSPPGTGNYGYTF
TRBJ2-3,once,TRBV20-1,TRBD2,TGCAGTGCAATCACCCTAGCGGCGGGTCTGGAAGCGCAGTATTTT,CSAITLAAGLEAQYF
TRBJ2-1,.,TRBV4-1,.,TGCGCCAGCAGCCAAGATCTGTACAGGGACAATGAGCAGTTCTTC,CASSQDLYRDNEQFF
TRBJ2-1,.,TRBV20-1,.,TGCAGTGCTAGTGAAAACTCTATCCCCTACAATGAGCAGTTCTTC,CSASENSIPYNEQFF
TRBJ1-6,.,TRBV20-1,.,TGCAGTGCTAGAGTGGTAGGGGGTAATTCACCCCTCCACTTT,CSARVVGGNSPLHF
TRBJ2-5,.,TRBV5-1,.,TGCGCCAGCAGCCCCACACTGGGCCTCCTGGAGACCCAGTACTTC,CASSPTLGLLETQYF
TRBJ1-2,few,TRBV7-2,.,TGTGCCAGCAGCCCTTATATGGACAGAGAATATGGCTACACCTTC,CASSPYMDREYGYTF
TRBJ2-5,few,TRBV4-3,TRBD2,TGCGCCAGCAGCCGACAGACTAGCGGGGGGGCCCTGGACGAGACCCAGTACTTC,CASSRQTSGGALDETQYF
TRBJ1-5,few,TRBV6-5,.,TGTGCCAGCAGTGCGGGAACCGCAAGCAATCAGCCCCAGCATTTT,CASSAGTASNQPQHF
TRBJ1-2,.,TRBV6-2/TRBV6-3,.,TGTGCCAGCAGTCCCGGGACAAAATTAGGAGGCTACACCTTC,CASSPGTKLGGYTF
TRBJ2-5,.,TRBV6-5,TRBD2,TGTGCCAGCAGTTACTCGAGACTAGCGGAGACCCAGTACTTC,CASSYSRLAETQYF
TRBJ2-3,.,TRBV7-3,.,TGTGCCAGCAGCCGTGCGATTGGCACAGATACGCAGTATTTT,CASSRAIGTDTQYF
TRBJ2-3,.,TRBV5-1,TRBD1,TGCGCCAGCAGCTCCGGGACAGGGGAGCCAGATACGCAGTATTTT,CASSSGTGEPDTQYF
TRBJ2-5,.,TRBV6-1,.,TGTGCCAGCAGTGAAGGCAGTTCCTACGAGCGGTACTTC,CASSEGSSYERYF
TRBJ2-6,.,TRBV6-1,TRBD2,TGTGCCAGCAGTGATCCCCCGGGGGGTCACTCTGGGGCCAACGTCCTGACTTTC,CASSDPPGGHSGANVLTF
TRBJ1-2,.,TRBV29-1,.,TGCAGCGTTGTTGGACTAGGGTCGGCCTATGGCTACACCTTC,CSVVGLGSAYGYTF
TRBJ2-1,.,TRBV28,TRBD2,TGTGCCAGCTACCCCGGGACTAGGATGGGTGAGCAGTTCTTC,CASYPGTRMGEQFF
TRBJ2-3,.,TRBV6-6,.,TGTGCCAGCGGACCTCCCGGAGATACGCAGTATTTT,CASGPPGDTQYF
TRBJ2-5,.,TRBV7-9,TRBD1,TGTGCCAGCAGCGCCCCATCCCGGGACAGGGGCCCTCCTCAAGAGACCCAGTACTTC,CASSAPSRDRGPPQETQYF
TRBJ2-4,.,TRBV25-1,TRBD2,TGTGCCAGCAGCCGAGCGGGGGCCATAAACATTCAGTACTTC,CASSRAGAINIQYF